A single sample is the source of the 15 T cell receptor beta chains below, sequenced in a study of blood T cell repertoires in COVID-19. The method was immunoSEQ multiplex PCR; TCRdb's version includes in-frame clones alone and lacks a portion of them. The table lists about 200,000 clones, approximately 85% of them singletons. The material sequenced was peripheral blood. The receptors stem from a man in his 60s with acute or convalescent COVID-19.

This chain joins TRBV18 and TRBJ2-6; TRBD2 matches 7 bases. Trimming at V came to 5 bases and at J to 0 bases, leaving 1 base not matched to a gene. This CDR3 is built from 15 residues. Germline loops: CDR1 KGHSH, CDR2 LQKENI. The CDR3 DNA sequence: TGTGCCAGCTCATCTAGCGGCTCTGGGGCCAACGTCCTGACTTTC. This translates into CASSSSGSGANVLTF.

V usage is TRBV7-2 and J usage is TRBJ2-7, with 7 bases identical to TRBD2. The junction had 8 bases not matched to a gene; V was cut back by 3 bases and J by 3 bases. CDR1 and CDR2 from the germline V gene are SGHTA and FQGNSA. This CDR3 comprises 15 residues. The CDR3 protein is CASSFIRAGDYEQYF. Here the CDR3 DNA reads TGTGCCAGCAGCTTTATCCGCGCGGGAGACTACGAGCAGTACTTC.

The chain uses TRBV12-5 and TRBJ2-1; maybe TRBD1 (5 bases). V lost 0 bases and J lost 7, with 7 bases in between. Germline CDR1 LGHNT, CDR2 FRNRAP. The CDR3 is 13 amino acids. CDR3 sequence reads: CASGLVPGNEQFF. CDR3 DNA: TGTGCTAGTGGTTTGGTACCAGGGAATGAGCAGTTCTTC.

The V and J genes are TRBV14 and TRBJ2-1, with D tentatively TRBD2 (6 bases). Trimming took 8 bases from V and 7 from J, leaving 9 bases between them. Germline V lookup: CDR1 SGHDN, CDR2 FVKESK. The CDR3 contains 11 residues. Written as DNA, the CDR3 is TGTGCCAGCGGGAGGAGGAATGAGCAGTTCTTC. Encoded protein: CASGRRNEQFF.

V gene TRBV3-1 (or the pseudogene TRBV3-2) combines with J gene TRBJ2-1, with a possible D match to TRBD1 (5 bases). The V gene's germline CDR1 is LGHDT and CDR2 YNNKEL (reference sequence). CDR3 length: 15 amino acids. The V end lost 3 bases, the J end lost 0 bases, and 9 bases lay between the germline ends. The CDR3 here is CASSQGRLSYNEQFF. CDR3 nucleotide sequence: TGTGCCAGCAGCCAGGGGCGCCTCTCCTACAATGAGCAGTTCTTC.

CDR3 amino acids: CASSLETRGRETQYF. CDR3 in DNA: TGTGCCAGCAGCTTAGAGACCAGGGGGAGAGAGACCCAGTACTTC. The chain employs TRBV5-5 and TRBJ2-5, with 7 bases aligning to TRBD1. This CDR3 comprises 15 residues. V shed 2 bases, J shed 4 bases, and the junction held 8 bases outside the gene matches. Germline CDR1 reads SGHKS; CDR2 reads YYEKEE (reference sequence).

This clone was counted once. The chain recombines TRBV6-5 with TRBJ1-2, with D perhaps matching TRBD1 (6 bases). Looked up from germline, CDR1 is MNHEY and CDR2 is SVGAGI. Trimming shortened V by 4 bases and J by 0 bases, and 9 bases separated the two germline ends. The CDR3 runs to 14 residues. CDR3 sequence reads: CASSSQGTNYGYTF. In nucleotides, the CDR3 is TGTGCCAGCAGTTCCCAGGGGACTAACTATGGCTACACCTTC.

The CDR3 coding sequence is TGTGCCAGTGGAGGACAGGGGGCCGGCGGGGAGCTGTTTTTT. This sequence encodes CASGGQGAGGELFF. The J gene is TRBJ2-2, the V gene TRBV19; 11 bases line up with TRBD1. V shed 8 bases and J 7 bases; nucleotides not matched to a gene: 6. CDR1 and CDR2 (germline): LNHDA, SQIVND (reference sequence). CDR3 length: 14 residues.

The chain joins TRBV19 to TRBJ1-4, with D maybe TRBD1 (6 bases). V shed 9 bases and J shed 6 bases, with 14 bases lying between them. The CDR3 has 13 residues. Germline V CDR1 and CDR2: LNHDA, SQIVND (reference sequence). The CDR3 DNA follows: TGTGCCAGCCGAGGGGGTGGCGATGAAAAACTGTTTTTT. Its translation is CASRGGGDEKLFF. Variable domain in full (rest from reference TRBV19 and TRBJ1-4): DGGITQSPKYLFRKEGQNVTLSCEQNLNHDAMYWYRQDPGQGLRLIYYSQIVNDFQKGDIAEGYSVSREKKESFPLTVTSAQKNPTAFYLCASRGGGDEKLFFGSGTQLSVL.

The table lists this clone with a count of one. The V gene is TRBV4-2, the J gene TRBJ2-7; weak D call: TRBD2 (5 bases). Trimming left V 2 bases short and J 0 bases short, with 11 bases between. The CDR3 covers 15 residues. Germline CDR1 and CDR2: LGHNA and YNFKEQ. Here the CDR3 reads CASSQSMGVSYEQYF. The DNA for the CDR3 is TGTGCCAGCAGCCAATCAATGGGAGTCTCCTACGAGCAGTACTTC.

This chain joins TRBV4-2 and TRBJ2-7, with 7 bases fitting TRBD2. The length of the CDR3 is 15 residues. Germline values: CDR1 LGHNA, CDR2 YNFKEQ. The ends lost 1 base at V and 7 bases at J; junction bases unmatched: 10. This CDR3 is CASSQVASGPLEQYF. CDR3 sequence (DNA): TGTGCCAGCAGCCAAGTCGCTAGCGGACCTTTAGAGCAGTACTTC.

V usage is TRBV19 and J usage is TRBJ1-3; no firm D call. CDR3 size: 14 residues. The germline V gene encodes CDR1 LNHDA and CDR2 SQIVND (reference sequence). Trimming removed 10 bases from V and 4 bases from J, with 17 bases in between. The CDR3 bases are TGTGCCACTGCTCCGCGGGGAATCGGAAACACCATATATTTT. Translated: CATAPRGIGNTIYF. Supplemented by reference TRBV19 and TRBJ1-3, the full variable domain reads DGGITQSPKYLFRKEGQNVTLSCEQNLNHDAMYWYRQDPGQGLRLIYYSQIVNDFQKGDIAEGYSVSREKKESFPLTVTSAQKNPTAFYLCATAPRGIGNTIYFGEGSWLTVV.

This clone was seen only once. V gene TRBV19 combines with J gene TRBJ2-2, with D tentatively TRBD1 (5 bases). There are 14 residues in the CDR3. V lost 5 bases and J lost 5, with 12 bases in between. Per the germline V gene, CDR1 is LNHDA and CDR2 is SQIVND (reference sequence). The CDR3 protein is CASSLRGGTGELFF. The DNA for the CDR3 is TGTGCCAGTAGTCTAAGGGGTGGGACCGGGGAGCTGTTTTTT.

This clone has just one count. The CDR3 DNA sequence: TGTGCCACCAGCAGAGCCGGGAACTCTGGAAACACCATATATTTT. Protein product: CATSRAGNSGNTIYF. The chain couples TRBV15 to TRBJ1-3; no clear D gene. The germline V and J ends were trimmed by 1 base and 0 bases, with 7 bases remaining between them. The CDR3 has 15 amino acids. Germline values: CDR1 LNHNV, CDR2 YYDKDF (reference sequence). Full variable domain (remainder filled in from reference TRBV15 and TRBJ1-3): DAMVIQNPRYQVTQFGKPVTLSCSQTLNHNVMYWYQQKSSQAPKLLFHYYDKDFNNEADTPDNFQSRRPNTSFCFLDIRSPGLGDTAMYLCATSRAGNSGNTIYFGEGSWLTVV.

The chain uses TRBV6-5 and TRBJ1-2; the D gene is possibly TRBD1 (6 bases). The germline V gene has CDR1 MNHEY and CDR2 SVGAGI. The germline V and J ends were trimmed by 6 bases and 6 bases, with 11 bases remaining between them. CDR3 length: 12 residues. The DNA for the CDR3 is TGTGCCAGCAGACCGACAGGTCATGGCTACACCTTC. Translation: CASRPTGHGYTF.